The 20 T cell receptor beta chains below all came from one sample that was sequenced in a study of STAT5B mutations in CD4+ large granular lymphocyte leukemia. Some clones are missing from TCRdb's copy, which holds only in-frame ones; the method was immunoSEQ multiplex PCR. Of 20,000 to 25,000 clones in the sample, 60% to 80% were seen once. Sequencing used CD4+ T cells from blood buffy coats. The receptors shown here come from a human donor in good health.

V is TRBV9 and J is TRBJ1-2; possible D gene TRBD1, 5 bases. V dropped 0 bases and J dropped 8 bases, with 17 bases sitting between them. The CDR3 covers 15 residues. CDR1 is SGDLS and CDR2 is YYNGEE in the germline V gene. CDR3 amino acids: CASSVALRGQGGYTF. DNA for the CDR3: TGTGCCAGCAGCGTAGCCCTAAGGGGCCAGGGAGGCTACACCTTC.

The V and J genes are TRBV2 and TRBJ2-5; TRBD1 aligns across 8 bases. From germline, CDR1 is SNHLY and CDR2 FYNNEI. V was pared by 3 bases and J by 5 bases, with 2 bases of the junction left unmatched. The CDR3 consists of 13 residues. The CDR3 DNA reads as TGTGCCAGCAGTGACAGGGGGCCGGAGACCCAGTACTTC. Translation gives CASSDRGPETQYF.

This chain links TRBV7-9 with TRBJ2-3; D ambiguous. Germline V gene sequence: CDR1 SEHNR, CDR2 FQNEAQ (reference sequence). Between the trimmed V and J ends, which lost 4 bases and 6 bases, there was a span of 8 bases. This CDR3 contains 12 residues. This CDR3 is CASSYTTDTQYF. The CDR3 coding sequence is TGTGCCAGCAGCTACACCACGGATACGCAGTATTTT.

The V and J genes are TRBV5-1 and TRBJ1-6, with D hard to call. The CDR3 has 16 amino acids. V lost 0 bases, J lost 5 bases, and 12 bases lay in between. Germline-derived CDR1 and CDR2 are SGHRS and YFSETQ. CDR3 DNA sequence: TGCGCCAGCAGCTTGGCCATTGGGGTAAATAATTCACCCCTCCACTTT. Protein product: CASSLAIGVNNSPLHF.

This clone was recorded once. The chain employs TRBV19 and TRBJ1-4; a weak D match, TRBD1 (5 bases). Trimming removed 7 bases from V and 6 bases from J, with 18 bases in between. The CDR3 has 15 amino acids. In germline, CDR1 is LNHDA, CDR2 SQIVND (reference sequence). CDR3 DNA sequence: TGTGCCAGTACCCGGGACGGAAAGAGGGATGAAAAACTGTTTTTT. It is translated as CASTRDGKRDEKLFF.

The chain has TRBV6-1 and TRBJ2-1; the match to TRBD1 covers 12 bases. CDR3 length: 14 amino acids. J was trimmed by 6 bases and V by 8 bases; bases with no gene match: 5. Looked up from germline, CDR1 is MNHNS and CDR2 is SASEGT. CDR3 in amino acids: CASLRGQGANEQFF. The CDR3, as DNA: TGTGCCAGCCTGCGGGGACAGGGGGCCAATGAGCAGTTCTTC.

The V and J genes are TRBV5-1 and TRBJ1-1; TRBD1 agrees at 10 bases. Trimming removed 4 bases from V and 4 bases from J; junction bases left unmatched: 10. The CDR3 has 16 residues. CDR1 is SGHRS, CDR2 YFSETQ, per germline. CDR3 DNA sequence: TGCGCCAGCAGCGAACGGACAGGGGGAAAGAGCACTGAAGCTTTCTTT. It specifies CASSERTGGKSTEAFF.

The chain has TRBV2 and TRBJ2-7, with 11 bases lining up with TRBD2. The V gene's germline CDR1 is SNHLY and CDR2 FYNNEI. The junction had 8 bases not matched to a gene; V was cut back by 6 bases and J by 4 bases. This CDR3 spans 15 amino acids. This CDR3 is CASRATSGVFYEQYF. In DNA form, the CDR3 reads TGTGCCAGCAGAGCGACTAGCGGGGTTTTTTACGAGCAGTACTTC.

The chain couples TRBV11-2 to TRBJ2-1; 9 positions agree with TRBD1. CDR3 length equals 15 residues. The junction had 5 bases not matched to a gene; V was cut back by 4 bases and J by 4 bases. The germline CDR1 and CDR2 sequences are SGHAT and FQNNGV. DNA for the CDR3: TGTGCCAGCAGCTCGGGACAGGGACCTTACAATGAGCAGTTCTTC. It specifies CASSSGQGPYNEQFF.

This clone has only a few counts. The chain couples TRBV7-2 to TRBJ2-1; D may be TRBD2 (5 bases). Germline lookup yields CDR1 SGHTA and CDR2 FQGNSA. V lost 3 bases and J lost 9, with 15 bases in between. This CDR3 is built from 14 residues. The DNA for the CDR3 is TGTGCCAGCAGCTTGTTCCGCAGTGGGAGTGAGCAGTTCTTC. Encoded protein: CASSLFRSGSEQFF.

J is TRBJ2-3 and V is TRBV5-4; D call uncertain. The germline CDR1 and CDR2 sequences are SGHNT and YYREEE (reference sequence). V lost 5 bases to trimming and J lost 0 bases, with 13 bases between them. This CDR3 has 15 residues. CDR3 loop: CASSLEPFSTDTQYF. The CDR3 coding sequence is TGTGCCAGCAGTCTCGAGCCTTTCAGCACAGATACGCAGTATTTT. Full variable domain (outside the CDR3, taken from reference TRBV5-4 and TRBJ2-3): ETGVTQSPTHLIKTRGQQVTLRCSSQSGHNTVSWYQQALGQGPQFIFQYYREEENGRGNFPPRFSGLQFPNYSSELNVNALELDDSALYLCASSLEPFSTDTQYFGPGTRLTVL.

This clone was detected only a few times. The chain recombines TRBV7-2 with TRBJ1-1; 9 nucleotides agree with TRBD1. Germline lookup yields CDR1 SGHTA and CDR2 FQGNSA. The ends lost 5 bases at V and 6 bases at J; junction bases unmatched: 7. CDR3 size: 14 residues. The CDR3 reads CASSAGQGSPEAFF. The CDR3 DNA reads as TGTGCCAGCAGCGCGGGACAGGGAAGTCCTGAAGCTTTCTTT.

The chain combines TRBV7-2 with TRBJ2-3; possible D gene TRBD1, 5 bases. This CDR3 comprises 14 residues. Per germline, CDR1 SGHTA and CDR2 FQGNSA. Between the trimmed V and J ends, which lost 3 bases and 1 base, there was a span of 8 bases. The CDR3: CASSFLRGTDTQYF. In DNA form, the CDR3 reads TGTGCCAGCAGCTTTCTCAGGGGCACAGATACGCAGTATTTT.

The chain is built from TRBV5-8 and TRBJ1-4; 7 bases are a match to TRBD1. The CDR3 consists of 16 residues. Trimming cost V 4 bases and J 3 bases; bases outside gene matches: 9. Germline V gene sequence: CDR1 SGHTS, CDR2 YDEGEE. This CDR3 reads CASSPQGVKANEKLFF. CDR3 coding DNA: TGTGCCAGCAGCCCCCAGGGGGTGAAGGCTAATGAAAAACTGTTTTTT.

Turning to this clone: An end of the junction differs from the germline gene, which may be a read error. The chain combines TRBV6-1 with TRBJ2-2, with 7 bases fitting TRBD2. Germline V gene sequence: CDR1 MNHNS, CDR2 SASEGT. This CDR3 comprises 14 residues. The CDR3 bases are TGTGCCAGTAGTGGGGCGGGGGTGACCGGGGAGCTGTTTTTT. The encoded protein is CASSGAGVTGELFF.

The rearrangement uses TRBV9 and TRBJ1-2; 7 nucleotides agree with TRBD1. This CDR3 has 14 amino acids. After removal of 2 bases from V and 7 bases from J, the junction contained 8 bases not matched to a gene. Germline-derived CDR1 and CDR2 are SGDLS and YYNGEE. The CDR3 DNA reads as TGTGCCAGCAGCGTCGACAGGGTTCGTAGTGGCTACACCTTC. Its translation: CASSVDRVRSGYTF.

This clone was counted only a few times. This chain links TRBV18 with TRBJ2-1; tentatively, D is TRBD1 or TRBD2 (5 bases each). Germline CDR1 KGHSH, CDR2 LQKENI. This CDR3 comprises 15 residues. Trimming removed 3 bases at V and 9 bases at J, with 18 bases between. The CDR3 nucleotides are TGTGCCAGCTCACCGGTGCCGGGACGGATCGGTGAGCAGTTCTTC. Its translation is CASSPVPGRIGEQFF.

This clone appeared a single time. This chain connects TRBV7-2 to TRBJ2-3, with unresolved D. The V gene's germline CDR1 is SGHTA and CDR2 FQGNSA. The CDR3 extends over 10 amino acids. Trimming removed 5 bases from V and 6 bases from J, with 3 bases in between. CDR3 residues: CASSGDTQYF. In nucleotides, the CDR3 is TGTGCCAGCAGCGGGGATACGCAGTATTTT. The variable domain in full, completed from reference TRBV7-2 and TRBJ2-3, reads GAGVSQSPSNKVTEKGKDVELRCDPISGHTALYWYRQSLGQGLEFLIYFQGNSAPDKSGLPSDRFSAERTGGSVSTLTIQRTQQEDSAVYLCASSGDTQYFGPGTRLTVL.

This clone was found a few times. The V and J genes are TRBV7-9 and TRBJ2-1; D may be TRBD2 (7 bases). The V gene's germline CDR1 is SEHNR and CDR2 FQNEAQ (reference sequence). CDR3 length: 17 amino acids. V lost 5 bases, J lost 12 bases, and 29 bases lay in between. Here the CDR3 DNA reads TGTGCCAGCAGCCCCGGAGCTTGGTGGGAGGGGGTTGGGGTGCAGTTCTTC. Translated, it gives CASSPGAWWEGVGVQFF.

In nucleotides, the CDR3 is TGTGCCAGCAGCCCCGGGTCCTACACAGATACGCAGTATTTT. It yields the protein CASSPGSYTDTQYF. The chain uses TRBV7-2 and TRBJ2-3; D is undetermined. The CDR3 consists of 14 residues. V lost 5 bases to trimming and J lost 2 bases, with 11 bases between them. Per germline, CDR1 SGHTA and CDR2 FQGNSA.